A selection of T cell receptor beta chains follows, all from one sample in a study of cytomegalovirus exposure and HLA in healthy donors. Here immunoSEQ multiplex PCR was the method, and the copy in TCRdb shows in-frame clones only, minus some. The sample includes more than 140,000 clones, over 70% seen only once; the top ten take approximately 6%. The sequenced material came from PBMCs. These receptors all stem from a man in his thirties or forties in good health and CMV-seropositive. CDR3s include the opening cysteine and the closing phenylalanine or tryptophan. D genes are given only for firm matches. Clone size is given for some rows only: seen once, a few or many times, or a class if the clone is expanded.

D: NA; size: NA; J: TRBJ2-5; V: TRBV9; CDR3: CASSVAQGRETQYF; DNA: TGTGCCAGCAGCGTAGCCCAGGGCCGGGAGACCCAGTACTTC
D: NA; size: NA; J: TRBJ2-6; V: TRBV19; CDR3: CASSIDGPAGSGANVLTF; DNA: TGTGCCAGTAGTATAGACGGCCCGGCCGGGTCCGGGGCCAACGTCCTGACTTTC
D: TRBD2; size: NA; J: TRBJ2-1; V: TRBV11-2; CDR3: CASTSGGGRNDEQFF; DNA: TGTGCCAGCACCTCCGGGGGGGGCAGGAACGATGAGCAGTTCTTC
D: NA; size: NA; J: TRBJ2-7; V: TRBV28; CDR3: CASSSTGTPTYEQYF; DNA: TGTGCCAGCAGTTCAACCGGGACTCCCACCTACGAGCAGTACTTC
D: NA; size: NA; J: TRBJ2-1; V: TRBV27; CDR3: CASSWGSSSYNEQFF; DNA: TGTGCCAGCAGTTGGGGCAGCAGCTCCTACAATGAGCAGTTCTTC
D: NA; size: few; J: TRBJ2-3; V: TRBV5-6; CDR3: CASSLGRTPYTQYF; DNA: TGTGCCAGCAGCTTAGGACGGACTCCCTATACGCAGTATTTT
D: NA; size: NA; J: TRBJ2-7; V: TRBV29-1; CDR3: CSVDAPNGYEQYF; DNA: TGCAGCGTTGACGCCCCGAACGGCTACGAGCAGTACTTC
D: NA; size: NA; J: TRBJ1-5; V: TRBV6-6; CDR3: CASSIDSYQPQHF; DNA: TGTGCCAGCAGCATCGACAGCTATCAGCCCCAGCATTTT
D: NA; size: NA; J: TRBJ2-2; V: TRBV6-1; CDR3: CASSEPGGMPAGELFF; DNA: TGTGCCAGCAGTGAACCTGGAGGGATGCCCGCCGGGGAGCTGTTTTTT
D: NA; size: NA; J: TRBJ1-4; V: TRBV21-1; CDR3: CASSKWGGGNATNEKLFF; DNA: NA